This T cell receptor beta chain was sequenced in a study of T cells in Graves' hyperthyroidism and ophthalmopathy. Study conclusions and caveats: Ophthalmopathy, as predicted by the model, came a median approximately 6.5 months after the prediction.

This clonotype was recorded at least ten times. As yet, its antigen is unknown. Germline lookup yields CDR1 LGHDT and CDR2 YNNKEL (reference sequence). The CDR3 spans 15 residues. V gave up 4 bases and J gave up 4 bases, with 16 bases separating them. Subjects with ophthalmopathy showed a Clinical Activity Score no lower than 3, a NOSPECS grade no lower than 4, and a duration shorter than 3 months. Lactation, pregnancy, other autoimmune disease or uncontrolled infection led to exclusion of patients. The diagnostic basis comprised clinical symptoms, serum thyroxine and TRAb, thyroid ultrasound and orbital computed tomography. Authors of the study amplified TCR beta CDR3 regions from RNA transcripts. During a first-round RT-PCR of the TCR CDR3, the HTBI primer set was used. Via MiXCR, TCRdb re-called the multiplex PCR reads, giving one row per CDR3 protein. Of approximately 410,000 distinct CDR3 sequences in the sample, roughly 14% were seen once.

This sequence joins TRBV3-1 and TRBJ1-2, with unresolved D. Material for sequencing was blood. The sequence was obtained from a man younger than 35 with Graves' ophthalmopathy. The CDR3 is CASSRPAGLGYGYTF. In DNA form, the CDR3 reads TGTGCCAGCAGCCGCCCAGCCGGCCTAGGCTATGGCTACACCTTC.